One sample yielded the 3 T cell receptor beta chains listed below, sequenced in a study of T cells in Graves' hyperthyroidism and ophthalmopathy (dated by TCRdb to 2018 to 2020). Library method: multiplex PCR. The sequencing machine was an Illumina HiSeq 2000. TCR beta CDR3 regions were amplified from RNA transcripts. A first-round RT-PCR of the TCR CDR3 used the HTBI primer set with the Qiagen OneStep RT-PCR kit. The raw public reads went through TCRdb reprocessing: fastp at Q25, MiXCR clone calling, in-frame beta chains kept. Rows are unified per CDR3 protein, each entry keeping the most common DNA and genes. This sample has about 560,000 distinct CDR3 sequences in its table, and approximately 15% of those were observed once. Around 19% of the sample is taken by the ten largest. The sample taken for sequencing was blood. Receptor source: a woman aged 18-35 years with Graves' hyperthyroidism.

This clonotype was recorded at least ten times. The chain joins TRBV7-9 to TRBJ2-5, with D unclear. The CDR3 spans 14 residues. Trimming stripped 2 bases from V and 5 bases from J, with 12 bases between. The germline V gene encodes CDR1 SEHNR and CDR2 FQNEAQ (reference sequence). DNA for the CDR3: TGTGCCAGCAGCTTAAATTGGGCTAAGGAGACCCAGTACTTC. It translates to CASSLNWAKETQYF.

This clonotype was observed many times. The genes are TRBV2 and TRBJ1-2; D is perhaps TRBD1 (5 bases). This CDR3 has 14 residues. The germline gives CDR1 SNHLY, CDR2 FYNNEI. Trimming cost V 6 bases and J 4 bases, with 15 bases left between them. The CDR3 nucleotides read TGTGCCAGCAGAACCGGGACGTCGGTCTATGGCTACACCTTC. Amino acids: CASRTGTSVYGYTF.

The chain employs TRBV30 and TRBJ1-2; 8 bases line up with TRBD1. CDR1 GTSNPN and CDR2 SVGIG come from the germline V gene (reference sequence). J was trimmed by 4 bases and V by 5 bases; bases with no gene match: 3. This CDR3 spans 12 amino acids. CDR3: CAWLQGGYGYTF. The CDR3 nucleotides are TGTGCCTGGTTACAGGGGGGCTATGGCTACACCTTC.